This T cell receptor beta chain was retrieved from a study of blood T cell repertoires in COVID-19. Per the original methods: How many nucleated cells were present was estimated from reference gene primer amplification. Measured with immunoSEQ multiplex PCR; TCRdb has only the in-frame clones, and not every one. D and trimming were read from the DNA, whereas the V and J calls and clone size are those reported in that table. The table shows about 230,000 clones, with 85% to 90% occurring only once. V was cut by 5 bases and J by 5 bases, with 11 bases left in between. The CDR3 extends over 13 amino acids. Germline V gives CDR1 SGHNT, CDR2 YENEEA.

This receptor was taken from a man aged 50 or older with COVID-19, enrolled during active disease. Specimen: peripheral blood. This chain links TRBV11-3 with TRBJ2-3; no reliable D call. CDR3 nucleotide sequence: TGTGCCAGCAGCAGAGGTAGAGGAGATACGCAGTATTTT. Translated, it gives CASSRGRGDTQYF.